This T cell receptor (beta chain) was profiled in a study of PD-L1 blockade in urothelial cancer. CDR1 and CDR2 (germline): SGHTA, FQGNSA. CDR3 length: 13 amino acids. The V segment lost 2 bases and the J segment 4 bases; nucleotides outside the gene matches: 2. Method: immunoSEQ multiplex PCR; TCRdb's copy keeps in-frame clones and lacks some. Among about 91,000 clones listed, more than 90% were seen once. The rearrangement joins TRBV7-2 to TRBJ2-7; 7 bases line up with TRBD1. Specimen: PBMCs, collected around atezolizumab (anti-PD-L1) treatment. The TCR originated in a man aged 60-69 years with urothelial cancer. CDR3 region: CASSLHRGYEQYF. CDR3 bases: TGTGCCAGCAGCTTACACAGGGGATACGAGCAGTACTTC.